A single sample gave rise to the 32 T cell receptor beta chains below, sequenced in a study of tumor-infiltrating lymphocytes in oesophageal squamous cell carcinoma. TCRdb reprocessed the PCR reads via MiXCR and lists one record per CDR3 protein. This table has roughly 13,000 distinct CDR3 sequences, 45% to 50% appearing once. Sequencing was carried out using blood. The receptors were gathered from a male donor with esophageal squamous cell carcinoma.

The CDR3 bases are TGTGCCAGCAGCACAACCAGGGGGAGCGACGAGCAGTACTTC. It encodes CASSTTRGSDEQYF. The rearrangement uses TRBV7-8 and TRBJ2-3, with 7 bases fitting TRBD1. The end of the DNA fits TRBJ2-7 better, so the J call may be wrong. Germline CDR1 reads SGHVS; CDR2 reads FQNEAQ. The length of the CDR3 is 14 residues.

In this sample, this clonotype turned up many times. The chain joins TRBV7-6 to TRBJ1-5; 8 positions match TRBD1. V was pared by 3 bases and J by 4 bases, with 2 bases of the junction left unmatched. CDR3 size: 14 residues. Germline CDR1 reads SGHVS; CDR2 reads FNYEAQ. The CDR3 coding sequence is TGTGCCAGCAGCTTCCAGGGGGCGAATCAGCCCCAGCATTTT. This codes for CASSFQGANQPQHF.

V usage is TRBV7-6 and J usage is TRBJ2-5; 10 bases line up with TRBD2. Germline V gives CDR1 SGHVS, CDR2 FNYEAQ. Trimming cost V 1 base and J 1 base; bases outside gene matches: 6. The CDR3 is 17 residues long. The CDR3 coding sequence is TGTGCCAGCAGCTTAGGATCCGGACTAGCGGTCCAAGAGACCCAGTACTTC. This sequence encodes CASSLGSGLAVQETQYF.

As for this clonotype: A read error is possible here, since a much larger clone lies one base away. CDR3 DNA: TGTGCCAGCACAAGACAGGGGACCTACGAGCAGTTCTTC. This encodes CASTRQGTYEQFF. This chain joins TRBV5-3 and TRBJ2-1; TRBD1 agrees at 8 bases. TRBV5-3 is marked as an open reading frame, function uncertain. V was pared by 8 bases and J by 10 bases, with 11 bases of the junction left unmatched. The CDR3 consists of 13 residues.

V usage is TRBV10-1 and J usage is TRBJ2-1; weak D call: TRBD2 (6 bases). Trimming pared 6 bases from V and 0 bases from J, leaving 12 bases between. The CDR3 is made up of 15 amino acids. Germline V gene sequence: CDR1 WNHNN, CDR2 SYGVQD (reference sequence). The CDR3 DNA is TGCGCCAGCAGCCGGGACTTGAGCTCCTACAATGAGCAGTTCTTC. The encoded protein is CASSRDLSSYNEQFF.

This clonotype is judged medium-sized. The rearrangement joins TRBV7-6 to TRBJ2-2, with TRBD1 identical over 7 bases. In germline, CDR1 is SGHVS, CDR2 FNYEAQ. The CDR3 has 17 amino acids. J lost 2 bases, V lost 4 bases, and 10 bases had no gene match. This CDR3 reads CASSSIGDSLNTGELFF. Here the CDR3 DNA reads TGTGCCAGCAGCTCAATAGGGGACAGCTTAAACACCGGGGAGCTGTTTTTT.

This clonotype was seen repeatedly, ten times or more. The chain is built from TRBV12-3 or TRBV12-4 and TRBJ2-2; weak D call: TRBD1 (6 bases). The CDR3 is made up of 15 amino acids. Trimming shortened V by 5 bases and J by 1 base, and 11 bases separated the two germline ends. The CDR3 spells CASSPRGGNTGELFF. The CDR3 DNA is TGTGCCAGCAGTCCAAGAGGGGGGAACACCGGGGAGCTGTTTTTT.

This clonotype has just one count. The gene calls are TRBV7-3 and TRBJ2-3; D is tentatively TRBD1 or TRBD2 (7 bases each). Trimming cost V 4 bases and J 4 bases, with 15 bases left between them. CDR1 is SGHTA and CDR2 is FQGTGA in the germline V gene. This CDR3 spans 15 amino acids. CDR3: CASSSSTGRADTQYF. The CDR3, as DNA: TGTGCCAGCAGCTCATCGACAGGGAGGGCAGATACGCAGTATTTT. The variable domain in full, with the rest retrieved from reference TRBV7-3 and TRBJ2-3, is GAGVSQTPSNKVTEKGKYVELRCDPISGHTALYWYRQSLGQGPEFLIYFQGTGAADDSGLPNDRFFAVRPEGSVSTLKIQRTERGDSAVYLCASSSSTGRADTQYFGPGTRLTVL.

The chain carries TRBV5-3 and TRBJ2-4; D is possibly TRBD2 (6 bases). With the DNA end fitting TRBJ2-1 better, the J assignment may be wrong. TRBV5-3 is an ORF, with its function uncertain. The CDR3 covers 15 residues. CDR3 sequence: CASSPVSARDNEQFF. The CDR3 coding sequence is TGTGCCAGCAGCCCCGTATCTGCGCGGGATAATGAGCAGTTCTTC.

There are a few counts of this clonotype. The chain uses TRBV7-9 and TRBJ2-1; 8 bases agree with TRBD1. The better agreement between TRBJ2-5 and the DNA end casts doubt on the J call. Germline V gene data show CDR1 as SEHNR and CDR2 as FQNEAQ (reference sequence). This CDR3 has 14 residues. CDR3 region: CASSLATGVETQYF. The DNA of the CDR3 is TGTGCCAGCAGCTTAGCGACAGGGGTAGAGACCCAGTACTTC.

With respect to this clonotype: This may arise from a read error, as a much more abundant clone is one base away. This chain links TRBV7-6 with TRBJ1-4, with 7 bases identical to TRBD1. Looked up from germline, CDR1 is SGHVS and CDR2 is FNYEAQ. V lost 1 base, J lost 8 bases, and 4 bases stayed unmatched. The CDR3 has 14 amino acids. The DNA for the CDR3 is TGTGCCAGCAGCTTAGGACAGGGAGGGGAAAAACTGTTTTTT. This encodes CASSLGQGGEKLFF.

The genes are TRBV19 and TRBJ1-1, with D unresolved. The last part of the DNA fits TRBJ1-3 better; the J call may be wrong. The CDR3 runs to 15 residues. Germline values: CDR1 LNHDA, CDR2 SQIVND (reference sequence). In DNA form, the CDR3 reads TGTGCCAGCCGCGCCTGGACCGATAAAGGGAACACCATATATTTT. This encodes CASRAWTDKGNTIYF.

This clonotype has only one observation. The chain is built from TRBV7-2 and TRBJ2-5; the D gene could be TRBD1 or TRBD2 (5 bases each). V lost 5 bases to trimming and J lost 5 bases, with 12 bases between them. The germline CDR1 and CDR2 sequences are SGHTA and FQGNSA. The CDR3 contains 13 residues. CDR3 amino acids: CASSTRGRETQYF. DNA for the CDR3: TGTGCCAGCAGCACGAGGGGACGGGAGACCCAGTACTTC.

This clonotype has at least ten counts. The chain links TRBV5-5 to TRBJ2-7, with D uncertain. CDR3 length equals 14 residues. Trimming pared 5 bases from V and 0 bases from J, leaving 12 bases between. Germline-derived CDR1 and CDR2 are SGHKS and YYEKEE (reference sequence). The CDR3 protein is CASSSVDGSYEQYF. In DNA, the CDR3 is TGTGCCAGCAGTTCCGTGGACGGCTCCTACGAGCAGTACTTC.

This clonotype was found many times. CDR3 region: CASSLSYTLNYGYTF. The DNA for the CDR3 is TGTGCCAGCAGTTTATCTTATACTCTTAACTATGGCTACACCTTC. The V gene is TRBV27, the J gene TRBJ1-2, with D unclear. This CDR3 has 15 amino acids. V was shortened by 0 bases and J by 1 base, with 9 bases between the two germline ends. CDR1 is MNHEY, CDR2 SMNVEV, per germline (reference sequence).

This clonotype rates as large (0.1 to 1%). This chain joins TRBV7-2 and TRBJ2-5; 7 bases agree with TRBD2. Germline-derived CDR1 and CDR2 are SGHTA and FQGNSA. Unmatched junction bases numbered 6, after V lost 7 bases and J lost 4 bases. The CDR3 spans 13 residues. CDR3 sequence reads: CASTFTGGETQYF. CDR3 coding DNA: TGTGCCAGCACTTTTACGGGGGGAGAGACCCAGTACTTC. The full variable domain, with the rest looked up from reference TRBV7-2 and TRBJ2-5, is GAGVSQSPSNKVTEKGKDVELRCDPISGHTALYWYRQSLGQGLEFLIYFQGNSAPDKSGLPSDRFSAERTGGSVSTLTIQRTQQEDSAVYLCASTFTGGETQYFGPGTRLLVL.

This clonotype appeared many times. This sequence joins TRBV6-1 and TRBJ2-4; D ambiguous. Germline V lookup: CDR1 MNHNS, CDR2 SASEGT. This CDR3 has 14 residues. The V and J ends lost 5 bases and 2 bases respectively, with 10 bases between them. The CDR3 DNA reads TGTGCCAGCAGTACAACAGTTACCAAAAACATTCAGTACTTC. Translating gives CASSTTVTKNIQYF.

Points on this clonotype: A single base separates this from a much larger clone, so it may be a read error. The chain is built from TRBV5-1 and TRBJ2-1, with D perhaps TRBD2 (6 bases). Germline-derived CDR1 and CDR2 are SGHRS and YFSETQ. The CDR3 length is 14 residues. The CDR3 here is CASAGLLDYNEQLF. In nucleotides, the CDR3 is TGCGCCAGCGCAGGACTATTAGACTACAATGAGCAGTTGTTC.

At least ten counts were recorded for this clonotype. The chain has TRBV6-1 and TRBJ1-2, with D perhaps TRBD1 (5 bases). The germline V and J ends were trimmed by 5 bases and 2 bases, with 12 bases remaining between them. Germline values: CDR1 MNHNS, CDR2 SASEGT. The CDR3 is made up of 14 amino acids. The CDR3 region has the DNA TGTGCCAGCAGTTTAGAACGACAGAACTATGGCTACACCTTC. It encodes CASSLERQNYGYTF.

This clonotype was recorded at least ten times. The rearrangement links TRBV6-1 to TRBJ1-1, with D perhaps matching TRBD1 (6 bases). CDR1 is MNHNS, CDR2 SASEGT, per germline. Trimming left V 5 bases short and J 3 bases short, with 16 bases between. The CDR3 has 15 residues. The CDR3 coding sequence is TGTGCCAGCAGTTTCAGGGGCCCCAGGGACACTGAAGCTTTCTTT. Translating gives CASSFRGPRDTEAFF.

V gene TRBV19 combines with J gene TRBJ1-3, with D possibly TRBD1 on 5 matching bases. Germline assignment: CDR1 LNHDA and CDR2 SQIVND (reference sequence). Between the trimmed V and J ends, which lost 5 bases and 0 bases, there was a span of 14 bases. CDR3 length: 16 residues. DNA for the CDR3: TGTGCCAGTAGTCTAGGGGTGCATTTCTCTGGAAACACCATATATTTT. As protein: CASSLGVHFSGNTIYF. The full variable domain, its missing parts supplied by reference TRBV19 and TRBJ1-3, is DGGITQSPKYLFRKEGQNVTLSCEQNLNHDAMYWYRQDPGQGLRLIYYSQIVNDFQKGDIAEGYSVSREKKESFPLTVTSAQKNPTAFYLCASSLGVHFSGNTIYFGEGSWLTVV.

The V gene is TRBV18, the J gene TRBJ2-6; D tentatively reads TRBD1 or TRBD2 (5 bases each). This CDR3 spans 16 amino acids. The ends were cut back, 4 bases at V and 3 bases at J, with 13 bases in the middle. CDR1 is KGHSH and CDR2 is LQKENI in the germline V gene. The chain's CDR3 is CASSRGRGGGANVLTF. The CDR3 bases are TGTGCCAGCTCACGAGGCCGGGGCGGTGGGGCCAACGTCCTGACTTTC.

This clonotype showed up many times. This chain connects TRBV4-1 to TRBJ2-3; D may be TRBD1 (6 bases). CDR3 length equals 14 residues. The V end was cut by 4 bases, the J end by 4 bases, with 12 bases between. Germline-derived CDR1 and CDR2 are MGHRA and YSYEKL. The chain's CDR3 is CASSPGTWPDTQYF. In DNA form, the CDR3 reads TGCGCCAGCAGCCCCGGGACATGGCCAGATACGCAGTATTTT.

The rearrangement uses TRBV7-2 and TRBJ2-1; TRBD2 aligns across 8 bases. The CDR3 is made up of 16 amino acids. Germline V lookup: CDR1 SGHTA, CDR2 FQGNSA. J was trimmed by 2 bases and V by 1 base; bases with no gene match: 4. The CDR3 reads CASSLGLAGPYNEQFF. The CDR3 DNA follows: TGTGCCAGCAGCTTAGGTCTAGCGGGCCCCTACAATGAGCAGTTCTTC.

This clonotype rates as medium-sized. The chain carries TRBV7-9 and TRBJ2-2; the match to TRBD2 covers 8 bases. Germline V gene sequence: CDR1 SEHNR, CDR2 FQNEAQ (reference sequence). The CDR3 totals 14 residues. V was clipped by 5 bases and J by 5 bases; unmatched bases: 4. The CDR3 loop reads CASSPGLGTGELFF. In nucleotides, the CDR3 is TGTGCCAGCAGCCCGGGACTAGGTACCGGGGAGCTGTTTTTT.

CDR3 nucleotide sequence: TGTGCCAGCCATCTGGGTAACTATGGCTACACCTTC. Translation: CASHLGNYGYTF. This sequence joins TRBV2 and TRBJ1-2; D uncertain. The CDR3 consists of 12 residues. Germline V CDR1 and CDR2: SNHLY, FYNNEI. V lost 8 bases to trimming and J lost 1 base, with 8 bases between them.

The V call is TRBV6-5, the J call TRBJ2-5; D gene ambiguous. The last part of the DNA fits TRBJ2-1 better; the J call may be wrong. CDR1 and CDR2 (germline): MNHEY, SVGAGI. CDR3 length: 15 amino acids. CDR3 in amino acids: CASSYHHNWKIEQFF. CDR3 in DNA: TGTGCCAGCAGTTACCATCATAACTGGAAGATTGAGCAGTTCTTC.

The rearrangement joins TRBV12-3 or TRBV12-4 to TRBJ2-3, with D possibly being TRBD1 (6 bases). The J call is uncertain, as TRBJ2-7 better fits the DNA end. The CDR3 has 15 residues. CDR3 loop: CASSLAPGESLEQYF. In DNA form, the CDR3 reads TGTGCCAGCAGTTTAGCGCCAGGGGAAAGTCTCGAGCAGTACTTC.

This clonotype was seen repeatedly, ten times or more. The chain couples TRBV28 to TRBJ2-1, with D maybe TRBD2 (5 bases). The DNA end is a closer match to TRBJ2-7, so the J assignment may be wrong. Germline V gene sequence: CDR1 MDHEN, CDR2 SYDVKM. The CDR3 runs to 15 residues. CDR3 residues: CASSLIEGVRYEQYF. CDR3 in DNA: TGTGCCAGCAGTTTAATCGAGGGAGTAAGGTACGAGCAGTACTTC.

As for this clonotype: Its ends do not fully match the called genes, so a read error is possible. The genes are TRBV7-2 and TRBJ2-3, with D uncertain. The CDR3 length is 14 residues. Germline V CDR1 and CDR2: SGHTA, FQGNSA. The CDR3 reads CASSLDGSRDTQYF. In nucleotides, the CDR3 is TGTGCCAGCAGCTTAGATGGTAGCAGAGATACGCAGTATTTT. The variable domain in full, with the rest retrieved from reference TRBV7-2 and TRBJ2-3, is GAGVSQSPSNKVTEKGKDVELRCDPISGHTALYWYRQSLGQGLEFLIYFQGNSAPDKSGLPSDRFSAERTGGSVSTLTIQRTQQEDSAVYLCASSLDGSRDTQYFGPGTRLTVL.

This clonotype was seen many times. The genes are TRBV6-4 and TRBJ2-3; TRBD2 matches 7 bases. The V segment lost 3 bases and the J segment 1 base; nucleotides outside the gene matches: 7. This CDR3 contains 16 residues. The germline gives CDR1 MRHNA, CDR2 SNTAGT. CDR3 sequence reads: CASSESGGRGTDTQYF. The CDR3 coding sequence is TGTGCCAGCAGTGAAAGCGGTGGGAGGGGCACAGATACGCAGTATTTT.

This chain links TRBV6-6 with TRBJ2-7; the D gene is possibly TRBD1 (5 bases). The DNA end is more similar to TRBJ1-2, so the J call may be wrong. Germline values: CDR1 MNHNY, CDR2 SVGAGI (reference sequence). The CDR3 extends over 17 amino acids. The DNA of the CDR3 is TGTGCCAGCAGCCGGGAAGTTGGGGACCTAGCTAACTATGGCTACACCTTC. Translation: CASSREVGDLANYGYTF.